Sequencing of this T cell receptor beta chain was carried out in a study of T cells in Graves' hyperthyroidism and ophthalmopathy. A NOSPECS grade of at least 4, a Clinical Activity Score of at least 3 and duration under 3 months were recorded in ophthalmopathy patients. Each diagnosis drew on symptoms, thyroxine, TRAb, thyroid ultrasound and orbital computed tomography findings. This clonotype was picked up a small number of times. RNA transcripts served as the template for amplifying TCR beta CDR3 regions. Researchers ran a first-round RT-PCR on the TCR CDR3 using the HTBI primer set. One entry per CDR3 protein results from TCRdb running MiXCR on the multiplex PCR reads. This table holds approximately 380,000 distinct CDR3 sequences, over 13% found once. V lost 5 bases and J lost 9, with 14 bases in between. The germline CDR1 and CDR2 sequences are LNHDA and SQIVND (reference sequence). The CDR3 loop spans 13 amino acids.

The receptor was derived from a man between 45 and 60 years old with Graves' ophthalmopathy. The chain employs TRBV19 and TRBJ2-1, with D possibly called TRBD1 or TRBD2 (6 bases each). Sequencing was done on a sample of blood. CDR3 sequence (DNA): TGTGCCAGTAGTGGTCTAGGGGGGCGTGAGCAGTTCTTC. Translated: CASSGLGGREQFF.